The 14 T cell receptor beta chains below come from one sample, sequenced in a study of blood T cell repertoires in COVID-19. Method: immunoSEQ multiplex PCR; TCRdb's copy keeps in-frame clones and lacks some. The table has some 400,000 clones, more than 75% seen once. The specimen sequenced was peripheral blood. Every receptor here comes from a woman aged 25 to 39 with COVID-19, enrolled during active disease.

V usage is TRBV4-1 and J usage is TRBJ1-3; unclear D gene. Germline V gives CDR1 MGHRA, CDR2 YSYEKL. The V end lost 1 base, the J end lost 3 bases, and 10 bases lay between the germline ends. CDR3 length: 15 amino acids. CDR3 sequence: CASSQGTAGGNTIYF. DNA for the CDR3: TGCGCCAGCAGCCAAGGGACGGCGGGTGGAAACACCATATATTTT.

The V gene is TRBV7-6, the J gene TRBJ2-3; 9 bases agree with TRBD2. The CDR3 loop spans 17 amino acids. The ends lost 0 bases at V and 6 bases at J; junction bases unmatched: 10. Germline values: CDR1 SGHVS, CDR2 FNYEAQ. Written as DNA, the CDR3 is TGTGCCAGCAGCTTAGCGTGGCGGGAGGGCCAAACCGATACGCAGTATTTT. It codes for CASSLAWREGQTDTQYF.

V and J are TRBV20-1 and TRBJ2-1, with D uncertain. The germline V and J ends were trimmed by 7 bases and 6 bases, with 7 bases remaining between them. The CDR3 length is 10 residues. The germline V gene has CDR1 DFQATT and CDR2 SNEGSKA (reference sequence). The CDR3 loop is CSGLGNEQFF. The CDR3 DNA reads as TGCAGTGGACTGGGCAATGAGCAGTTCTTC.

The genes are TRBV6-5 and TRBJ2-1; TRBD2 matches 8 bases. The germline V gene encodes CDR1 MNHEY and CDR2 SVGAGI. V trimming: 5 bases; J trimming: 9 bases; junction bases outside the gene matches: 9. CDR3 size: 14 residues. The CDR3 DNA is TGTGCCAGCAGTCCGGGACTAGGTTCAAGTGAGCAGTTCTTC. Amino acid sequence: CASSPGLGSSEQFF.

V usage is TRBV5-1 and J usage is TRBJ2-1; 12 positions agree with TRBD2. Germline CDR1 reads SGHRS; CDR2 reads YFSETQ. The length of the CDR3 is 21 residues. V was pared by 0 bases and J by 2 bases, with 15 bases of the junction left unmatched. The CDR3 region is CASSLVVVTGASGRAYNEQFF. The CDR3 bases are TGCGCCAGCAGCTTGGTGGTAGTCACAGGTGCTAGCGGGAGGGCCTACAATGAGCAGTTCTTC.

The gene calls are TRBV24-1 and TRBJ2-1, with TRBD2 as a possible D gene (5 bases). Germline lookup yields CDR1 KGHDR and CDR2 SFDVKD. V was trimmed by 0 bases and J by 0 bases, leaving 14 bases between them. The CDR3 has 18 amino acids. CDR3 DNA: TGTGCCACCAGTGATTTGCCCTTCGGTGGGAGCTCCTACAATGAGCAGTTCTTC. Protein product: CATSDLPFGGSSYNEQFF.

This sequence joins TRBV7-9 and TRBJ1-6; 8 bases are a match to TRBD1. Trimming at V came to 5 bases and at J to 8 bases, leaving 5 bases not matched to a gene. The CDR3 is made up of 14 amino acids. Germline-derived CDR1 and CDR2 are SEHNR and FQNEAQ (reference sequence). Here the CDR3 DNA reads TGTGCCAGCAGCCTACAGGGGGGAGATTCACCCCTCCACTTT. It specifies CASSLQGGDSPLHF.

This clone came up once. The V gene is TRBV6-2 or TRBV6-3, the J gene TRBJ2-7, with D perhaps TRBD2 (5 bases). V lost 2 bases and J 7 bases, leaving 12 bases between the germline ends. CDR1 is MNHEY and CDR2 is SVGEGT in the germline V gene. The CDR3 consists of 13 residues. In DNA, the CDR3 is TGTGCCAGCAGTTACGAGGGCGGGTTTGAGCAGTACTTC. Amino acids: CASSYEGGFEQYF.

The chain links TRBV7-8 to TRBJ2-7; the D gene is possibly TRBD2 (6 bases). The germline V and J ends were trimmed by 6 bases and 4 bases, with 10 bases remaining between them. The CDR3 is 12 residues long. CDR1 and CDR2 from the germline V gene are SGHVS and FQNEAQ. Here the CDR3 DNA reads TGTGCCAGCAGTACGGCGGGATACGAGCAGTACTTC. Translating gives CASSTAGYEQYF.

The chain links TRBV27 to TRBJ1-1, with D hard to call. The germline V and J ends were trimmed by 0 bases and 0 bases, with 8 bases remaining between them. The CDR3 has 15 residues. The germline V gene has CDR1 MNHEY and CDR2 SMNVEV (reference sequence). The CDR3 is CASSLSKTLNTEAFF. DNA for the CDR3: TGTGCCAGCAGTTTATCGAAGACTCTGAACACTGAAGCTTTCTTT.

The chain has TRBV5-1 and TRBJ1-6; TRBD1 matches at 7 bases. The V gene's germline CDR1 is SGHRS and CDR2 YFSETQ. The CDR3 has 14 residues. The V and J ends lost 5 bases and 5 bases, in that order; junction bases with no gene match: 4. CDR3 in amino acids: CASRRDSDNSPLHF. The DNA of the CDR3 is TGCGCCAGCAGACGGGACAGCGATAATTCACCCCTCCACTTT.

This chain links TRBV5-4 with TRBJ2-3, with 13 bases identical to TRBD2. The germline V gene has CDR1 SGHNT and CDR2 YYREEE (reference sequence). The V segment lost 0 bases and the J segment 8 bases; nucleotides outside the gene matches: 6. This CDR3 spans 16 amino acids. The CDR3 is CASSLGRTSGSSTQYF. The CDR3 bases are TGTGCCAGCAGCTTGGGGAGGACTAGCGGGAGCAGTACGCAGTATTTT. The full variable domain, its missing parts supplied by reference TRBV5-4 and TRBJ2-3, is ETGVTQSPTHLIKTRGQQVTLRCSSQSGHNTVSWYQQALGQGPQFIFQYYREEENGRGNFPPRFSGLQFPNYSSELNVNALELDDSALYLCASSLGRTSGSSTQYFGPGTRLTVL.

This clone has a handful of counts. The chain links TRBV28 to TRBJ1-6, with TRBD1 identical over 7 bases. The CDR3 has 16 residues. J was trimmed by 6 bases and V by 5 bases; bases with no gene match: 10. Germline V lookup: CDR1 MDHEN, CDR2 SYDVKM. The CDR3 nucleotides are TGTGCCAGCAGTACTCCAGGGGGAAACGCTAATTCACCCCTCCACTTT. Translated, it gives CASSTPGGNANSPLHF.

This chain joins TRBV29-1 and TRBJ2-1, with a possible D match to TRBD1 (7 bases). The germline V gene encodes CDR1 SQVTM and CDR2 ANQGSEA. Trimming removed 2 bases at V and 5 bases at J, with 13 bases between. This CDR3 has 14 amino acids. The CDR3 sequence is CSVEQGGGDNEQFF. CDR3 DNA sequence: TGCAGCGTTGAACAGGGGGGTGGGGACAATGAGCAGTTCTTC.